Below are 16 T cell receptor beta chains sequenced from a single sample in a study of cytomegalovirus exposure and HLA in healthy donors. PCR used 60 Vbeta primers and 13 Jbeta primers. Sequencing was performed with immunoSEQ multiplex PCR; in TCRdb, only in-frame clones are kept and a portion is missing. The sample consists of about 180,000 clones, under 90% of them appearing once. The sample consisted of PBMCs. These receptor sequences come from a man aged 25 to 40 in good health and CMV-seropositive.

The genes are TRBV5-4 and TRBJ1-3, with D perhaps TRBD1 (5 bases). V shed 4 bases and J shed 1 base, with 12 bases lying between them. Germline V gene data show CDR1 as SGHNT and CDR2 as YYREEE (reference sequence). The CDR3 consists of 15 residues. CDR3 nucleotide sequence: TGTGCCAGCAGCCTTGGTCCAGGGTCTGGAAACACCATATATTTT. Its translation: CASSLGPGSGNTIYF.

This clone came up once. This sequence joins TRBV27 and TRBJ2-7; perhaps TRBD1 as D (6 bases). V was shortened by 6 bases and J by 0 bases, with 12 bases between the two germline ends. The V gene's germline CDR1 is MNHEY and CDR2 SMNVEV (reference sequence). CDR3 length: 14 amino acids. CDR3 in DNA: TGTGCCAGCAGCCTCAGGGGAGACTCCTACGAGCAGTACTTC. Its translation is CASSLRGDSYEQYF.

The chain uses TRBV6-5 and TRBJ1-2; D unclear. This CDR3 has 13 amino acids. Germline CDR1 is MNHEY and CDR2 is SVGAGI. Trimming took off 6 bases at V and 5 bases at J, with 13 bases between the two ends. The CDR3 DNA reads as TGTGCCAGCAGACCACAGCTACCTTATGGCTACACCTTC. As protein: CASRPQLPYGYTF.

The chain combines TRBV4-2 with TRBJ2-2; 7 bases fit TRBD1. Germline lookup yields CDR1 LGHNA and CDR2 YNFKEQ. After removal of 4 bases from V and 5 bases from J, the junction contained 10 bases not matched to a gene. The CDR3 extends over 16 amino acids. In DNA form, the CDR3 reads TGTGCCAGCAGCCCTATGGACAGGCCCCCTACCGGGGAGCTGTTTTTT. Its protein product is CASSPMDRPPTGELFF.

The chain links TRBV18 to TRBJ2-6, with D maybe TRBD1 (6 bases). Trimming cost V 6 bases and J 2 bases, with 11 bases left between them. CDR1 and CDR2 (germline): KGHSH, LQKENI. The CDR3 has 15 residues. The DNA for the CDR3 is TGTGCCAGCTCCGATTACAGGGCTGGGGCCAACGTCCTGACTTTC. It encodes CASSDYRAGANVLTF.

The CDR3: CASSQAPGAGNTIYF. As DNA, the CDR3 is TGTGCCAGCAGCCAAGCCCCAGGGGCTGGAAACACCATATATTTT. V and J are TRBV14 and TRBJ1-3; a weak D match, TRBD1 (6 bases). CDR1 is SGHDN and CDR2 is FVKESK in the germline V gene. V was cut by 1 base and J by 2 bases, with 9 bases left in between. The CDR3 totals 15 residues.

V usage is TRBV27 and J usage is TRBJ2-5; a possible D gene is TRBD2 (5 bases). The end of the DNA fits TRBJ2-7 better, so the J call may be wrong. The CDR3 is 14 amino acids. Germline values: CDR1 MNHEY, CDR2 SMNVEV (reference sequence). The CDR3 bases are TGTGCCAGCAGTTTCGGAGGTAACGACTACGAGCAGTACTTC. Translation gives CASSFGGNDYEQYF.

The V and J genes are TRBV6-5 and TRBJ2-2; 9 bases map to TRBD2. The CDR3 sequence is 15 residues long. CDR1 and CDR2 from the germline V gene are MNHEY and SVGAGI. The J segment lost 6 bases and the V segment lost 2 bases, leaving 4 bases of the junction unmatched. As DNA, the CDR3 is TGTGCCAGCAGTTACAGGCGGGAGGGCCCCGGGGAGCTGTTTTTT. Its translation: CASSYRREGPGELFF.

A word on this clone: Other DNA sequences from this sample encode an identical CDR3 as well. V and J are TRBV4-1 and TRBJ1-3; possible D gene TRBD1, 6 bases. The germline V gene has CDR1 MGHRA and CDR2 YSYEKL. CDR3 size: 16 residues. V was pared by 0 bases and J by 0 bases, with 9 bases between. The CDR3 region is CASSQDRGLSGNTIYF. The CDR3 nucleotides read TGCGCCAGCAGCCAAGACAGGGGCCTCTCTGGAAACACCATATATTTT.

The rearrangement links TRBV5-1 to TRBJ2-5; tentatively, D is TRBD2 (5 bases). V was shortened by 8 bases and J by 5 bases, with 13 bases between the two germline ends. The CDR3 is 12 residues long. Germline-derived CDR1 and CDR2 are SGHRS and YFSETQ. CDR3 region: CASLDSSETQYF. The CDR3 bases are TGCGCCAGTTTGGACTCCTCGGAGACCCAGTACTTC.

This sequence joins TRBV7-2 and TRBJ2-2, with 7 bases that match TRBD2. This CDR3 is 15 amino acids long. From germline, CDR1 is SGHTA and CDR2 FQGNSA. V dropped 1 base and J dropped 6; count of bases not matched to a gene: 5. CDR3 in DNA: TGTGCCAGCAGCTTAGGGACTAGGAGGGCCGGGGAGCTGTTTTTT. Translating it yields CASSLGTRRAGELFF.

The chain carries TRBV11-3 and TRBJ2-2; TRBD2 might be the D (5 bases). Trimming shortened V by 5 bases and J by 5 bases, and 12 bases separated the two germline ends. Germline-derived CDR1 and CDR2 are SGHNT and YENEEA. CDR3 length: 14 residues. CDR3 loop: CASSPTRGTGELFF. In nucleotides, the CDR3 is TGTGCCAGCAGCCCCACTAGAGGGACCGGGGAGCTGTTTTTT.

The rearrangement links TRBV29-1 to TRBJ2-7; weak D call: TRBD1 (5 bases). Trimming left V 6 bases short and J 2 bases short, with 17 bases between. This CDR3 is 14 amino acids long. Germline-derived CDR1 and CDR2 are SQVTM and ANQGSEA. Here the CDR3 reads CSVTPDTDTYEQYF. CDR3 sequence (DNA): TGCAGCGTGACCCCGGACACGGATACCTACGAGCAGTACTTC.

The V gene is TRBV9, the J gene TRBJ2-5, with TRBD2 matching 7 bases. Per germline, CDR1 SGDLS and CDR2 YYNGEE. The CDR3 length is 14 residues. Trimming removed 3 bases from V and 4 bases from J; junction bases left unmatched: 6. CDR3 DNA sequence: TGTGCCAGCAGCGGGTCCATAGCGGGAGAGACCCAGTACTTC. The encoded protein is CASSGSIAGETQYF.

The J gene is TRBJ2-3, the V gene TRBV4-2, with TRBD2 identical over 12 bases. Trimming took 4 bases from V and 2 from J; bases not matched to a gene: 4. Germline loops: CDR1 LGHNA, CDR2 YNFKEQ. The CDR3 totals 16 residues. Written as DNA, the CDR3 is TGTGCCAGCAGCCCACGACTAGCGGGGGACACAGATACGCAGTATTTT. This codes for CASSPRLAGDTDTQYF.

The J gene is TRBJ2-1, the V gene TRBV29-1, with 11 bases fitting TRBD2. Losses at the gene ends were 7 bases for V and 3 bases for J; bases not matched to a gene: 14. The V gene's germline CDR1 is SQVTM and CDR2 ANQGSEA. This CDR3 is built from 17 residues. The CDR3 here is CSAQGLAGGSVYNEQFF. The CDR3 coding sequence is TGCAGCGCCCAGGGGCTAGCGGGGGGCAGCGTCTACAATGAGCAGTTCTTC.